This is a list of T cell receptor beta chains from one sample in a study of T-cell reconstitution after alpha-beta-depleted transplantation in children. TCRdb ran MiXCR on the PCR reads and lists one entry per CDR3 protein. The sample gives 80,000 or so distinct CDR3 sequences, around an eighth of which show up once; 25% to 30% is in the top ten. The material was PBMCs, mostly from graft donor cells, obtained 180 days after TCRalphabeta/CD19-depleted stem cell transplant. Receptors were obtained from a male patient aged 2 to 10 who had a stem cell transplant for acute lymphoblastic leukemia, so the T cells may come from the graft donor. Each CDR3 is given with its conserved first and last residue. A D gene is named only where the DNA matches it firmly. For some rows the clone size is stated as once, few or many, or as a class when expanded; others skip it.

v_call	d_call	j_call	clone_size	cdr3_nt	cdr3_aa
TRBV20-1	-	TRBJ1-6	few	TGCAGTGCCCAGAGTGGGCAGGGCGGGAGTTCACCCCTCCACTTT	CSAQSGQGGSSPLHF
TRBV9	-	TRBJ2-7	few	TGTGCCAGCAGCTCCTCTCCCACAGGGTTTTACGAGCAGTACTTC	CASSSSPTGFYEQYF
TRBV12-5	TRBD1	TRBJ2-1	few	TGTGCTAGTGGTTTGGCTGGACAGGGCGAGCAGTTCTTC	CASGLAGQGEQFF
TRBV4-2	TRBD1	TRBJ1-5	few	TGTGCCAGCAGCCAAGAGACAGGGGGCTACCAGCCCCAGCATTTT	CASSQETGGYQPQHF
TRBV11-1	TRBD2	TRBJ2-7	-	TGTGCCAGCAGCTTAGCGCTCCCCCTCCTAGCGGGAGTCGCGGACGAGCAGTACTTC	CASSLALPLLAGVADEQYF
TRBV18	-	TRBJ2-3	few	TGTGCCAGCTCATTGAATCGGGGGCCAGATACGCAGTATTTT	CASSLNRGPDTQYF
TRBV20-1	-	TRBJ1-4	few	TGCAGTGCTAGAGAAGTGACAGGCCACCCTGAAAAACTGTTTTTT	CSAREVTGHPEKLFF
TRBV29-1	TRBD1	TRBJ2-7	-	TGCAGCGTTGAGGACAGGGGGCTCTACGGGCAGTACTTC	CSVEDRGLYGQYF
TRBV2	-	TRBJ2-7	few	TGTGCCAGCAGTGAAATACGGTCGATCTCCTACGAGCAGTACTTC	CASSEIRSISYEQYF
TRBV7-9	-	TRBJ2-2	few	TGTGCCAGCAGCTTACCGGGACGATCTTTTAACACCGGGGAGCTGTTTTTT	CASSLPGRSFNTGELFF
TRBV5-1	TRBD2	TRBJ2-3	-	TGCGCCAGCAGCCCCCCGGGAGGGGTGGCAGATACGCAGTATTTT	CASSPPGGVADTQYF
TRBV7-6	-	TRBJ2-5	-	TGTGCCAGCAGCTCCTTAGTCCCCCACGAGACCCAGTACTTC	CASSSLVPHETQYF
TRBV5-1	TRBD2	TRBJ2-1	few	TGCGCCAGCAGCTTGGCGCCTAGCGGGGTGTTGGGCTCCTACAATGAGCAGTTCTTC	CASSLAPSGVLGSYNEQFF
TRBV5-1	TRBD1	TRBJ2-6	few	TGCGCCAGCAGCCGAGGCCGGGACAGTAGCTCTGGGGCCAACGTCCTGACTTTC	CASSRGRDSSSGANVLTF
TRBV6-5	-	TRBJ2-5	-	TGTGCCAGCAGTTACTCGCCCAGGTTTTTGGAGACCCAGTACTTC	CASSYSPRFLETQYF
TRBV27	TRBD1	TRBJ1-2	many	TGTGCCAGCAGTTCATCCACTCGGGACAGGGCTGGCTACACCTTC	CASSSSTRDRAGYTF
TRBV9	TRBD2	TRBJ2-5	many	TGTGCCAGCAGCGTAGGACTAGCGGGGGCTCAAGAGACCCAGTACTTC	CASSVGLAGAQETQYF
TRBV5-6	-	TRBJ1-6	-	TGTGCCAGCAGCTCTCACCTCAATTCACCCCTCCACTTT	CASSSHLNSPLHF
TRBV7-6	-	TRBJ2-3	-	TGTGCCAGCAGGAGGGGGAGGATCACAGATACGCAGTATTTT	CASRRGRITDTQYF
TRBV7-9	TRBD1	TRBJ1-1	few	TGTGCCAGCAGCGGGTCCGGGACAGGGGGTACTGAAGCTTTCTTT	CASSGSGTGGTEAFF
TRBV9	TRBD1	TRBJ2-7	-	TGTGCCAGCAGCGTAGGGGACAGCTTCTACGAGCAGTACTTC	CASSVGDSFYEQYF
TRBV12-3/TRBV12-4	-	TRBJ1-1	few	TGTGCCAGCAGTTTTAGCCGTTGGGAGAACACTGAAGCTTTCTTT	CASSFSRWENTEAFF
TRBV11-3	-	TRBJ2-5	few	TGTGCCAGCAGCCTCGACTCGATTGGAGAGACCCAGTACTTC	CASSLDSIGETQYF
TRBV7-2	TRBD2	TRBJ2-1	few	TGTGCCAGCAGCTTTTTTAGCGGGGGGGCAAATGAGCAGTTCTTC	CASSFFSGGANEQFF
TRBV7-2	-	TRBJ2-3	few	TGTGCCAGCAGCTTGGGGGAACACATGAATACGCAGTATTTT	CASSLGEHMNTQYF
TRBV7-9	TRBD2	TRBJ2-7	-	TGTGCCAGCAGCTTAGTGCGGGAGGGCCCTCGGGAGCAGTACTTC	CASSLVREGPREQYF
TRBV10-3	TRBD1	TRBJ2-7	many	TGTGCCATCAGTGAGTCAGGGGGCCTCTCCTACGAGCAGTACTTC	CAISESGGLSYEQYF